One and the same sample provided the 5 T cell receptor beta chains below, sequenced in a study of OX40 agonist ivuxolimab in advanced cancers. The protocol was immunoSEQ multiplex PCR, while the TCRdb copy is restricted to in-frame clones and leaves out a portion. Altogether 71,000 or so clones are present, about 81% being singletons, with the ten largest covering 4.5% to 6%. Source: CD4+ or CD8+ T cells sorted from blood, taken in a trial of the OX40 agonist ivuxolimab. All receptors come from an adult with an advanced solid tumor such as melanoma, head and neck, liver or kidney cancer.

On this clone: Other DNA sequences within the sample encode an identical CDR3. The chain couples TRBV5-1 to TRBJ2-1, with 8 nucleotides matching TRBD2. This CDR3 is 16 amino acids long. In germline, CDR1 is SGHRS, CDR2 YFSETQ. The trim removed 0 bases at V and 0 bases at J, leaving 2 bases unmatched. CDR3 amino acids: CASSLDSGSSYNEQFF. DNA for the CDR3: TGCGCCAGCAGCTTGGACAGCGGGAGCTCCTACAATGAGCAGTTCTTC. The full variable domain, in which reference TRBV5-1 and TRBJ2-1 provide the parts outside the CDR3, is KAGVTQTPRYLIKTRGQQVTLSCSPISGHRSVSWYQQTPGQGLQFLFEYFSETQRNKGNFPGRFSGRQFSNSRSEMNVSTLELGDSALYLCASSLDSGSSYNEQFFGPGTRLTVL.

The V gene is TRBV11-3, the J gene TRBJ2-1; weak D call: TRBD2 (6 bases). The CDR3 is 13 residues long. Germline V gives CDR1 SGHNT, CDR2 YENEEA. V shed 8 bases and J shed 6 bases, with 14 bases lying between them. CDR3 in amino acids: CASGTGVGNEQFF. CDR3 bases: TGTGCCAGCGGTACGGGGGTCGGCAATGAGCAGTTCTTC.

V gene TRBV6-6 combines with J gene TRBJ2-1; no firm D call. CDR3 length: 12 amino acids. Germline V lookup: CDR1 MNHNY, CDR2 SVGAGI (reference sequence). V gave up 4 bases and J gave up 7 bases, with 8 bases separating them. This chain's CDR3 is CASSSWGNEQFF. In nucleotides, the CDR3 is TGTGCCAGCAGTTCATGGGGAAATGAGCAGTTCTTC.

This clone was seen only once. The V call is TRBV7-9, the J call TRBJ2-7; weak D call: TRBD2 (5 bases). The CDR3 sequence is 12 residues long. Trimming took 6 bases from V and 5 from J, leaving 11 bases between them. The germline V gene has CDR1 SEHNR and CDR2 FQNEAQ (reference sequence). The DNA for the CDR3 is TGTGCCAGCAGTCGAACCGGGGACGAGCAGTACTTC. Amino acids: CASSRTGDEQYF. Looking up the rest from reference TRBV7-9 and TRBJ2-7 gives the full variable domain: DTGVSQNPRHKITKRGQNVTFRCDPISEHNRLYWYRQTLGQGPEFLTYFQNEAQLEKSRLLSDRFSAERPKGSFSTLEIQRTEQGDSAMYLCASSRTGDEQYFGPGTRLTVT.

This sequence joins TRBV18 and TRBJ1-1; the D gene is possibly TRBD1 (5 bases). This CDR3 is 14 amino acids long. The V gene's germline CDR1 is KGHSH and CDR2 LQKENI. Trimming cost V 7 bases and J 3 bases, with 15 bases left between them. CDR3 coding DNA: TGTGCCAGCTTGCGTGGGGCGGGGGACACTGAAGCTTTCTTT. Translating gives CASLRGAGDTEAFF.